These 29 T cell receptor beta chains were sequenced from one sample in a study of vaccination and CD4 T cells after COVID-19. TCRdb reprocessed the PCR reads via MiXCR and lists one record per CDR3 protein. The sample contains about 18,000 distinct CDR3 sequences, approximately 65% of which appear only once. The specimen was CD4+ T cells from blood, collected before SARS-CoV-2 vaccination. The receptors shown here come from a human donor who had recovered from COVID-19.

This clonotype was observed a few times. The chain links TRBV20-1 to TRBJ2-5, with a weak D call TRBD1 (6 bases). From germline, CDR1 is DFQATT and CDR2 SNEGSKA (reference sequence). Trimming took 2 bases from V and 5 from J, leaving 12 bases between them. The CDR3 loop spans 13 amino acids. CDR3 sequence: CSARRGIWETQYF. As DNA, the CDR3 is TGCAGTGCTAGAAGGGGGATATGGGAGACCCAGTACTTC.

In DNA form, the CDR3 reads TGCGCCAGCAGTCCCGGAAGGCGACCTTATAATTCACCCCTCCACTTT. Its translation: CASSPGRRPYNSPLHF. The V and J genes are TRBV23-1 and TRBJ1-6; D uncertain. TRBV23-1 is an ORF; its function is uncertain. There are 16 residues in the CDR3. The ends were cut back, 4 bases at V and 4 bases at J, with 14 bases in the middle.

This clonotype was recorded a few times. The chain couples TRBV20-1 to TRBJ1-3; D ambiguous. Germline V gives CDR1 DFQATT, CDR2 SNEGSKA (reference sequence). With 1 base removed from V and 5 bases from J, the gap between germline ends came to 9 bases. This CDR3 has 13 residues. The CDR3 sequence is CSARGVGRNTIYF. CDR3 DNA sequence: TGCAGTGCTAGAGGCGTGGGAAGAAACACCATATATTTT.

This chain connects TRBV7-9 to TRBJ2-1; tentative D call: TRBD2 (6 bases). The CDR3 is 17 amino acids. V lost 1 base, J lost 0 bases, and 13 bases lay in between. The germline V gene encodes CDR1 SEHNR and CDR2 FQNEAQ (reference sequence). CDR3 residues: CASSLGTTSNSYNEQFF. CDR3 nucleotides: TGTGCCAGCAGCTTAGGAACCACTAGCAACTCCTACAATGAGCAGTTCTTC.

This clonotype was counted a few times. The chain couples TRBV7-9 to TRBJ1-6; D unclear. The CDR3 totals 13 residues. Germline-derived CDR1 and CDR2 are SEHNR and FQNEAQ (reference sequence). V was shortened by 3 bases and J by 5 bases, with 5 bases between the two germline ends. This chain's CDR3 is CASSFQNNSPLHF. The CDR3 DNA reads as TGTGCCAGCAGCTTTCAGAATAATTCACCCCTCCACTTT.

This clonotype came up once. The J gene is TRBJ2-3, the V gene TRBV20-1; D is undetermined. The V gene's germline CDR1 is DFQATT and CDR2 SNEGSKA (reference sequence). CDR3 length: 13 residues. Trimming cost V 6 bases and J 2 bases, with 12 bases left between them. CDR3 in amino acids: CSAVAASTDTQYF. CDR3 DNA: TGCAGTGCGGTCGCGGCCTCCACAGATACGCAGTATTTT.

This sequence joins TRBV12-3 or TRBV12-4 and TRBJ2-7; D may be TRBD1 (5 bases). V shed 5 bases and J shed 6 bases, with 23 bases lying between them. The CDR3 is 16 amino acids. In DNA, the CDR3 is TGTGCCAGCAGTCTGGACCTGGGGCTAGGGTTCCGCGAGCAGTACTTC. It yields the protein CASSLDLGLGFREQYF.

The CDR3 spells CASSLWDGYTF. The CDR3 DNA reads TGTGCCAGCAGTTTATGGGATGGCTACACCTTC. The chain uses TRBV28 and TRBJ1-2; the D is unclear. Trimming removed 0 bases at V and 6 bases at J, with 2 bases between. Germline CDR1 is MDHEN and CDR2 is SYDVKM. The CDR3 sequence is 11 residues long.

This clonotype was counted a single time. The chain has TRBV14 and TRBJ1-5; 12 positions agree with TRBD1. The CDR3 spans 21 residues. Germline V gene sequence: CDR1 SGHDN, CDR2 FVKESK. V lost 3 bases, J lost 0 bases, and 15 bases stayed unmatched. DNA of the CDR3: TGTGCCAGCAGCCACAAGCAATTAGGGACAGGGGGCCTGTATAGCAATCAGCCCCAGCATTTT. This encodes CASSHKQLGTGGLYSNQPQHF.

This clonotype has only a few counts. The chain joins TRBV2 to TRBJ1-2, with no clear D. The germline V and J ends were trimmed by 5 bases and 8 bases, with 12 bases remaining between them. The CDR3 has 12 residues. From germline, CDR1 is SNHLY and CDR2 FYNNEI. CDR3 protein: CASSPLSPGYTF. The CDR3 nucleotides read TGTGCCAGCAGTCCACTGAGCCCCGGCTACACCTTC.

The chain couples TRBV7-2 to TRBJ2-5, with 8 bases identical to TRBD2. V shed 6 bases, J shed 5 bases, and the junction held 17 bases outside the gene matches. The CDR3 consists of 17 residues. Germline lookup yields CDR1 SGHTA and CDR2 FQGNSA. The CDR3 sequence: CASSRREPLAGLETQYF. The CDR3 DNA reads TGTGCCAGCAGTCGCCGGGAGCCTTTAGCGGGATTGGAGACCCAGTACTTC.

This chain joins TRBV19 and TRBJ2-7; 7 positions agree with TRBD2. CDR3 length: 14 amino acids. The ends lost 6 bases at V and 2 bases at J; junction bases unmatched: 7. Germline loops: CDR1 LNHDA, CDR2 SQIVND (reference sequence). CDR3 DNA sequence: TGTGCCAGTAGGAGTTATGGGGGGGCCTACGAGCAGTACTTC. It is translated as CASRSYGGAYEQYF. The variable domain in full, with the rest retrieved from reference TRBV19 and TRBJ2-7, is DGGITQSPKYLFRKEGQNVTLSCEQNLNHDAMYWYRQDPGQGLRLIYYSQIVNDFQKGDIAEGYSVSREKKESFPLTVTSAQKNPTAFYLCASRSYGGAYEQYFGPGTRLTVT.

The J gene is TRBJ2-7, the V gene TRBV10-3, with D perhaps given as TRBD1 or TRBD2 (5 bases each). Looked up from germline, CDR1 is ENHRY and CDR2 is SYGVKD. Trimming removed 7 bases at V and 7 bases at J, with 17 bases between. The CDR3 extends over 13 amino acids. The CDR3 sequence is CAIKRDGREEQYF. In nucleotides, the CDR3 is TGTGCCATCAAAAGGGACGGGCGAGAGGAGCAGTACTTC.

The rearrangement joins TRBV20-1 to TRBJ1-4; D not resolved. The germline V gene encodes CDR1 DFQATT and CDR2 SNEGSKA (reference sequence). The ends were cut back, 6 bases at V and 8 bases at J, with 16 bases in the middle. The CDR3 contains 13 residues. The CDR3: CSAQAPNDEKLFF. CDR3 sequence (DNA): TGCAGTGCCCAGGCTCCCAATGACGAAAAACTGTTTTTT.

With regard to this clonotype: An end of the junction does not agree with germline; a read error may underlie this. The J gene is TRBJ1-2, the V gene TRBV12-3 or TRBV12-4, with 9 bases that match TRBD1. This CDR3 is 15 amino acids long. The CDR3 is CASSLGDRVRSGYTF. The CDR3 bases are TGTGCCAGCAGCTTAGGGGACAGGGTCAGGAGTGGCTACACCTTC.

The chain couples TRBV5-4 to TRBJ2-7, with TRBD2 matching 7 bases. V lost 2 bases and J lost 3; bases outside the gene matches: 17. This CDR3 has 18 residues. Germline V gene sequence: CDR1 SGHNT, CDR2 YYREEE (reference sequence). The CDR3 loop is CASSFSRAGLARDYEQYF. The DNA of the CDR3 is TGTGCCAGCAGCTTTAGTAGAGCGGGATTGGCTAGAGACTACGAGCAGTACTTC.

This clonotype was recorded only once. The rearrangement joins TRBV15 to TRBJ2-2, with D possibly called TRBD1 or TRBD2 (5 bases each). The CDR3 contains 15 residues. The V end lost 4 bases, the J end lost 2 bases, and 11 bases lay between the germline ends. The V gene's germline CDR1 is LNHNV and CDR2 YYDKDF (reference sequence). CDR3 in amino acids: CATSNRDVNTGELFF. CDR3 DNA sequence: TGTGCCACCAGCAATAGGGACGTAAACACCGGGGAGCTGTTTTTT.

This chain connects TRBV7-2 to TRBJ1-6; D unclear. Trimming cost V 3 bases and J 9 bases, with 9 bases left between them. This CDR3 contains 13 residues. Per germline, CDR1 SGHTA and CDR2 FQGNSA. DNA for the CDR3: TGTGCCAGCAGCTTGGAAAATTTTTCACCCCTCCACTTT. This translates into CASSLENFSPLHF. Filled out from reference TRBV7-2 and TRBJ1-6, the complete variable domain reads GAGVSQSPSNKVTEKGKDVELRCDPISGHTALYWYRQSLGQGLEFLIYFQGNSAPDKSGLPSDRFSAERTGGSVSTLTIQRTQQEDSAVYLCASSLENFSPLHFGNGTRLTVT.

The chain links TRBV6-1 to TRBJ1-5; D is possibly TRBD1 (6 bases). Germline assignment: CDR1 MNHNS and CDR2 SASEGT. Trimming removed 5 bases from V and 7 bases from J, with 12 bases in between. The CDR3 runs 13 residues. Written as DNA, the CDR3 is TGTGCCAGCAGTCAAACAGGGTCCCAGCCCCAGCATTTT. Its translation is CASSQTGSQPQHF.

There are a few counts of this clonotype. This chain links TRBV6-5 with TRBJ1-5, with unresolved D. The germline V gene encodes CDR1 MNHEY and CDR2 SVGAGI. The V and J ends lost 2 bases and 7 bases respectively, with 9 bases between them. CDR3 length: 13 amino acids. The CDR3 DNA follows: TGTGCCAGCAGTTACGCCCGTAACCAGCCCCAGCATTTT. Amino acid sequence: CASSYARNQPQHF.

The J gene is TRBJ1-3, the V gene TRBV28; no clear D gene. The CDR3 spans 16 residues. The V end was cut by 4 bases, the J end by 2 bases, with 15 bases between. Germline CDR1 reads MDHEN; CDR2 reads SYDVKM. The CDR3: CASSSPEGSAGNTIYF. In DNA form, the CDR3 reads TGTGCCAGCAGTTCCCCGGAAGGGAGCGCTGGAAACACCATATATTTT.

As DNA, the CDR3 is TGCGCCAGCAGCCAAGTACCCACCTACGAGCAGTACTTC. Translated: CASSQVPTYEQYF. The chain combines TRBV4-1 with TRBJ2-7; D unresolved. The CDR3 runs to 13 residues. V was trimmed by 1 base and J by 2 bases, leaving 6 bases between them. Germline V gene data show CDR1 as MGHRA and CDR2 as YSYEKL.

The chain uses TRBV24-1 and TRBJ1-5, with D unclear. The CDR3 is 14 amino acids. Germline CDR1 and CDR2: KGHDR and SFDVKD. Trimming stripped 4 bases from V and 3 bases from J, with 9 bases between. The CDR3: CATSEWEFNQPQHF. The CDR3 bases are TGTGCCACCAGTGAGTGGGAGTTCAATCAGCCCCAGCATTTT.

The genes are TRBV20-1 and TRBJ2-4, with 11 bases identical to TRBD1. Germline CDR1 is DFQATT and CDR2 is SNEGSKA (reference sequence). With 5 bases clipped from V and 1 base from J, the junction kept 13 bases outside the gene matches. The CDR3 runs 18 residues. Here the CDR3 reads CSACTGTGGRLAKNIQYF. The CDR3, as DNA: TGCAGTGCTTGTACCGGGACAGGGGGACGTCTGGCCAAAAACATTCAGTACTTC.

The chain joins TRBV6-5 to TRBJ1-6; 8 bases are a match to TRBD1. Germline V CDR1 and CDR2: MNHEY, SVGAGI. The junction had 5 bases not matched to a gene; V was cut back by 4 bases and J by 6 bases. This CDR3 is built from 15 residues. CDR3 DNA: TGTGCCAGCAGTTTCGGGACAGGACTTAATTCACCCCTCCACTTT. The encoded protein is CASSFGTGLNSPLHF.

This clonotype was seen once. The V gene is TRBV20-1, the J gene TRBJ2-2; tentative D call: TRBD2 (6 bases). CDR3 length equals 15 residues. Looked up from germline, CDR1 is DFQATT and CDR2 is SNEGSKA (reference sequence). The DNA for the CDR3 is TGCAGCGGGGGACTTGCCAGCGGGAACACCGGGGAGCTGTTTTTT. It specifies CSGGLASGNTGELFF.

This clonotype appeared once. The chain employs TRBV30 and TRBJ1-6, with D possibly TRBD1 on 5 matching bases. V dropped 2 bases and J dropped 14 bases, with 13 bases sitting between them. This CDR3 spans 12 amino acids. Germline V lookup: CDR1 GTSNPN, CDR2 SVGIG (reference sequence). The CDR3 here is CAWSPQDSSLHF. As DNA, the CDR3 is TGTGCCTGGAGTCCTCAAGACAGTTCCCTCCACTTT.

This clonotype was counted a few times. This rearrangement joins TRBV15 to TRBJ1-2; D is uncertain. Germline V gene lookup returns CDR1 LNHNV and CDR2 YYDKDF (reference sequence). The germline V and J ends were trimmed by 5 bases and 3 bases, with 16 bases remaining between them. The CDR3 extends over 15 amino acids. CDR3 nucleotide sequence: TGTGCCACCAGCCGCCCGGTGGAGGGATACTATGGCTACACCTTC. Translating it yields CATSRPVEGYYGYTF.

This clonotype appeared once. This CDR3 reads CASSGPPQETQYF. The CDR3 DNA sequence: TGTGCCAGCAGCGGACCCCCCCAAGAGACCCAGTACTTC. V and J are TRBV5-6 and TRBJ2-5; unclear D gene. The CDR3 is made up of 13 amino acids. Trimming removed 4 bases from V and 1 base from J, with 8 bases in between. Germline CDR1 SGHDT, CDR2 YYEEEE.